This T cell receptor (beta chain) is drawn from a study of T-cell memory formation after mild COVID-19. The study, taken as a whole, reports: Clones contracting across day 15 to 85 had a balanced CD4/CD8 profile; later expanding clones leaned CD4+. Shrinking CD4+ clones resided mostly in CM and EM, and CD8+ ones in EMRA.

Only a few counts were recorded for this clonotype. Its matching antigen is unknown. The 5'RACE method, run with constant-segment primers, produced TCR alpha and TCR beta cDNA libraries (carrying sample barcodes and UMIs). TCRdb reanalysed the 5' RACE reads using MiXCR and keeps one entry per CDR3 protein. Of about 560,000 distinct CDR3 sequences detected, roughly 17% appear once; the ten largest clones hold about 7.5%. V was clipped by 4 bases and J by 0 bases, with 19 bases between them. The germline V gene has CDR1 LGHNA and CDR2 YNFKEQ. The CDR3 extends over 17 amino acids. The source of this sequence is an adult woman who had mild COVID-19 (a few samples of this study predate the infection). Cell type and time point are not known. Sequencing used PBMCs or a T cell subset sorted from them (not recorded which). The chain uses TRBV4-2 and TRBJ2-7; possibly TRBD1 or TRBD2 for D (6 bases each). CDR3 sequence: CASSPGARPPSSYEQYF. The CDR3 DNA reads TGTGCCAGCAGCCCGGGGGCTCGACCCCCCAGCTCCTACGAGCAGTACTTC.